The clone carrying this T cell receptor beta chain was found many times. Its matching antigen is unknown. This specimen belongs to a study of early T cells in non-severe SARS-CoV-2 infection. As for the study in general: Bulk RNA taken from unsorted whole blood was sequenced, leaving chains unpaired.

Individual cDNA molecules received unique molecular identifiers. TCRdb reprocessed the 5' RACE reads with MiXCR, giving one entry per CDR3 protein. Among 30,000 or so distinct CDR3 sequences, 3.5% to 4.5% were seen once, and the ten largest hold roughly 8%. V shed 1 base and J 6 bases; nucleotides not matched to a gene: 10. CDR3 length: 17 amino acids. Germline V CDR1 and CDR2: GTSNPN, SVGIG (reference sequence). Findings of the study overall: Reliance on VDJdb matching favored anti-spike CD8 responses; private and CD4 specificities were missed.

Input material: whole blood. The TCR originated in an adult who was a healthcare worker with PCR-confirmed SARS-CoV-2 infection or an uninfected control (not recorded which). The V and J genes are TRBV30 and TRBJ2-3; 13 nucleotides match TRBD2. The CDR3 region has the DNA TGTGCCTGGAGTGCCTCCGGGACTAGCGGGATAAGGGATACGCAGTATTTT. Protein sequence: CAWSASGTSGIRDTQYF. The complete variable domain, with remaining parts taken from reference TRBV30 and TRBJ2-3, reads SQTIHQWPATLVQPVGSPLSLECTVEGTSNPNLYWYRQAAGRGLQLLFYSVGIGQISSEVPQNLSASRPQDRQFILSSKKLLLSDSGFYLCAWSASGTSGIRDTQYFGPGTRLTVL.